The T cell receptor (beta chain) described here comes from a study of T cells in Graves' hyperthyroidism and ophthalmopathy (dated by TCRdb to the late 2010s). Study-wide context: Peripheral blood was collected at initial diagnosis, before any treatment. TCR V-J signatures able to tell the groups apart were searched for in a discovery cohort of 100 patients, of whom more than 40 had Graves' ophthalmopathy and 55 to 65 had stable Graves' hyperthyroidism. In addition, the study compared T-cell repertoires in thyroid tissue and in blood from six Graves' hyperthyroidism patients. For training and testing, the roughly 93 patients in the discovery cohort were randomly divided in a 7:3 ratio. After sampling, hyperthyroidism patients received methimazole starting at 30 mg daily, and ophthalmopathy patients received high-dose intravenous methylprednisolone. The paper reports TCR Vbeta CDR3 sequencing of some 140 peripheral blood samples: over 40 ophthalmopathy, under 85 hyperthyroidism and roughly 17 progressor patients. Whether ophthalmopathy could be predicted prospectively was tested in an independent validation cohort made up of roughly 20 hyperthyroidism patients plus 17 patients who later progressed to ophthalmopathy. General conclusions and limits of the study: No statistical method was used to set the sample size in advance, and investigators knew the group allocation. During validation, the model predicted progression to ophthalmopathy a median of approximately 6.5 months ahead of onset, with roughly 65% sensitivity and roughly 75% specificity. Ophthalmopathy was separated from stable hyperthyroidism by a 13 V-J signature model, with approximately 90% sensitivity and 81% to 82% specificity obtained in cross-validation and 80%/75% obtained in testing. Most expanded thyroid clonotypes (frequency above 0.001) were also found in blood, which suggests that blood repertoires may mirror thyroid immune responses.

TCR beta CDR3 regions were amplified from RNA transcripts. The first round of RT-PCR for the TCR CDR3 was performed with the HTBI primer set and the Qiagen OneStep RT-PCR kit. The libraries were constructed in a second round of multiplex PCR and then size-selected and purified. Libraries were sequenced paired-end with 100 bp reads on an Illumina HiSeq2000. The original pipeline was this. SOAPnuke was used to process the raw data, throwing out any read that contained adapters or uncalled bases, had a mean Phred below 15, or lacked an exact constant-primer or identifier match. High-quality paired reads were merged with COPE v1.2.5, and unique nucleotide sequences were defined as clonotypes. MiTCR v1.1 was used to align clonotypes to the IMGT TRBV, TRBD and TRBJ reference segments. The analysis was restricted to V-J combinations with a frequency above 0.0001, which together covered approximately 99% of the repertoires. A TCS score was defined as the ratio between F50 (clonal expansion) and ExV (chaos), using BLOSUM62-based TCRdist between CDR3 peptides within each V-J. Welch's t-statistics and random forest reduced fewer than 550 V-J features to 13, which were used in a naive Bayes classifier (R e1071). TCRdb handled the public reads itself, with Q25 trimming in fastp and clone calling in MiXCR, and kept productive beta chains. Entries are consolidated by CDR3 protein sequence, retaining the most common genes and DNA. The V and J calls follow TCRdb's processing rather than the paper's. The sample table records over 300,000 distinct CDR3 sequences; 14% of these occur just once. Jointly, the top ten make up about 11% of the sample.

Many counts were recorded for this clonotype. This clone's antigen is unknown. Base quality data are lacking; no much larger clone is found one base away. A patient counted as having stable Graves' hyperthyroidism if no progression to ophthalmopathy occurred over 18 months of follow-up. The hyperthyroidism patients were between 18 and 65 years old and newly diagnosed, with a disease duration of less than 2 months. The study excluded patients with uncontrolled infections, other autoimmune diseases, pregnancy or lactation. Diagnoses relied on clinical symptoms, serum thyroxine and TRAb, thyroid ultrasound and orbital computed tomography. Ficoll-Paque density gradient centrifugation was used to isolate PBMCs from approximately 11 ml of fresh peripheral blood. Total RNA was extracted using Trizol reagent, and RNA quality was assessed on an Agilent 2100 Bioanalyzer. CDR1 and CDR2, looked up from the germline V gene, are MNHNS and SASEGT. Taken from cysteine to phenylalanine, the CDR3 has 13 residues. The DNA shown is the 39-base CDR3, in frame from base 1. Germline trimming: 3 bases from V, 3 bases from J; junction bases outside gene matches: 2.

The V gene is TRBV6-1 and the J gene is TRBJ2-7, and 7 junction bases match TRBD1. The sample taken for sequencing was blood. The TCR comes from a woman aged 60-70 years with Graves' hyperthyroidism. The CDR3 here reads CASSDGQDYEQYF. The bases read TGTGCCAGCAGTGACGGACAGGACTACGAGCAGTACTTC.